These 30 T cell receptor beta chains share one sample of origin, sequenced in a study of control samples from healthy donors and cancer patients. TCRdb keeps only in-frame clones here, not all; method: immunoSEQ multiplex PCR. The sample lists some 99,000 clones, about nine tenths occurring once. Material: blood. These receptors were taken from a human donor in good health. The donor label of this sample is uncertain.

The gene calls are TRBV11-2 and TRBJ2-3, with 9 positions matching TRBD1. The CDR3 totals 16 residues. The V gene's germline CDR1 is SGHAT and CDR2 FQNNGV. The V segment lost 0 bases and the J segment 4 bases; nucleotides outside the gene matches: 5. DNA of the CDR3: TGTGCCAGCAGCTTAGAAGGGACAGGGAACCCAGATACGCAGTATTTT. It is translated as CASSLEGTGNPDTQYF.

Comments on this clone: The same CDR3 arises from other DNA sequences in this sample as well. This rearrangement joins TRBV6-5 to TRBJ1-1; tentative D call: TRBD1 (5 bases). In germline, CDR1 is MNHEY, CDR2 SVGAGI. V lost 6 bases and J 1 base, leaving 12 bases between the germline ends. The CDR3 spans 14 residues. CDR3 in DNA: TGTGCCAGCAGCCCAAGGGGCGAGAACACTGAAGCTTTCTTT. Amino acid sequence: CASSPRGENTEAFF.

The chain is built from TRBV3-1 (or the pseudogene TRBV3-2) and TRBJ1-4; no definite D call. Per the germline V gene, CDR1 is LGHDT and CDR2 is YNNKEL (reference sequence). The CDR3 covers 13 residues. Between the trimmed V and J ends, which lost 4 bases and 6 bases, there was a span of 9 bases. The CDR3 is CASSPREDEKLFF. CDR3 DNA sequence: TGTGCCAGCAGCCCCCGGGAAGATGAAAAACTGTTTTTT.

This chain joins TRBV3-1 (or the pseudogene TRBV3-2) and TRBJ1-6, with D perhaps matching TRBD1 (5 bases). Germline V lookup: CDR1 LGHDT, CDR2 YNNKEL (reference sequence). This CDR3 is built from 14 residues. Trimming cost V 4 bases and J 6 bases, with 10 bases left between them. The CDR3 DNA reads as TGTGCCAGCAGCCGGGAGGGGTTTAATTCACCCCTCCACTTT. Encoded protein: CASSREGFNSPLHF.

This clone was seen only a few times. The chain is built from TRBV3-1 (or the pseudogene TRBV3-2) and TRBJ1-5; no clear D. From germline, CDR1 is LGHDT and CDR2 YNNKEL (reference sequence). The CDR3 is made up of 13 amino acids. V was trimmed by 2 bases and J by 2 bases, leaving 4 bases between them. The CDR3 spells CASSQQGNQPQHF. The DNA of the CDR3 is TGTGCCAGCAGCCAACAGGGCAATCAGCCCCAGCATTTT.

This clone was counted a single time. The V gene is TRBV11-1, the J gene TRBJ1-1; 8 positions agree with TRBD1. Germline CDR1 is SGHAT and CDR2 is FQDESV (reference sequence). CDR3 size: 14 residues. After removal of 4 bases from V and 5 bases from J, the junction contained 6 bases not matched to a gene. The CDR3 here is CASSSLQGGTEAFF. CDR3 sequence (DNA): TGTGCCAGCAGCTCCCTACAGGGGGGAACTGAAGCTTTCTTT.

V gene TRBV19 combines with J gene TRBJ1-5, with 9 bases lining up with TRBD1. CDR1 and CDR2 from the germline V gene are LNHDA and SQIVND (reference sequence). The CDR3 spans 14 residues. With V trimmed by 6 bases and J by 4 bases, 4 bases remained unmatched. The CDR3 here is CASSNRGLNQPQHF. The DNA of the CDR3 is TGTGCCAGTAGCAACAGGGGGCTAAATCAGCCCCAGCATTTT.

The chain carries TRBV25-1 and TRBJ1-6; D may be TRBD1 (6 bases). CDR3 length: 14 residues. Trimming shortened V by 3 bases and J by 7 bases, and 10 bases separated the two germline ends. Germline assignment: CDR1 MGHDK and CDR2 SYGVNS. CDR3 sequence reads: CASSDDRTNSPLHF. The DNA of the CDR3 is TGTGCCAGCAGTGATGACAGGACAAATTCACCCCTCCACTTT.

V gene TRBV12-5 combines with J gene TRBJ1-6, with TRBD1 matching over 7 bases. Germline V gives CDR1 LGHNT, CDR2 FRNRAP. The CDR3 covers 16 residues. V dropped 5 bases and J dropped 3; count of bases not matched to a gene: 7. As DNA, the CDR3 is TGTGCTAGTGGTCCCGGACAGGCCGACTATAATTCACCCCTCCACTTT. This encodes CASGPGQADYNSPLHF.

J is TRBJ1-2 and V is TRBV5-1; 10 bases are a match to TRBD1. J was trimmed by 12 bases and V by 3 bases; bases with no gene match: 2. Germline V gene sequence: CDR1 SGHRS, CDR2 YFSETQ. The CDR3 is made up of 11 amino acids. For the CDR3, the DNA is TGCGCCAGCAGCTCCGGGACAGGGGACACCTTC. Translating it yields CASSSGTGDTF.

V is TRBV18 and J is TRBJ2-3; TRBD1 matches at 7 bases. Germline trimming cut 6 bases from V and 5 bases from J; bases unmatched to any gene: 14. The CDR3 runs to 16 residues. CDR1 KGHSH and CDR2 LQKENI come from the germline V gene. CDR3: CASSPNSGGTGDTQYF. DNA for the CDR3: TGTGCCAGCTCGCCAAACTCAGGGGGAACAGGAGATACGCAGTATTTT.

The V gene is TRBV19, the J gene TRBJ1-2; 7 nucleotides agree with TRBD1. The CDR3 runs 13 residues. Looked up from germline, CDR1 is LNHDA and CDR2 is SQIVND (reference sequence). Trimming took 3 bases from V and 7 from J; bases not matched to a gene: 5. In DNA form, the CDR3 reads TGTGCCAGTAGTATGCAGGGGGTTGGTGGCTACACCTTC. It is translated as CASSMQGVGGYTF.

The CDR3 spells CAWSALSQGNQPQHF. For the CDR3, the DNA is TGTGCCTGGAGTGCTTTATCTCAGGGGAATCAGCCCCAGCATTTT. The J gene is TRBJ1-5, the V gene TRBV30; TRBD1 might be the D (6 bases). This CDR3 is built from 15 residues. Per the germline V gene, CDR1 is GTSNPN and CDR2 is SVGIG (reference sequence). Trimming shortened V by 1 base and J by 4 bases, and 14 bases separated the two germline ends.

The chain carries TRBV3-1 (or the pseudogene TRBV3-2) and TRBJ2-7; possible D gene TRBD2, 5 bases. The V end was cut by 3 bases, the J end by 2 bases, with 8 bases between. The length of the CDR3 is 13 residues. Germline lookup yields CDR1 LGHDT and CDR2 YNNKEL (reference sequence). CDR3 in DNA: TGTGCCAGCAGCCACAGGACTCCCTACGAGCAGTACTTC. It yields the protein CASSHRTPYEQYF.

This chain joins TRBV11-2 and TRBJ1-2; 8 nucleotides line up with TRBD1. J lost 11 bases, V lost 5 bases, and 13 bases had no gene match. The V gene's germline CDR1 is SGHAT and CDR2 FQNNGV. The CDR3 has 14 residues. CDR3 sequence reads: CASSTGTGWFRYTF. CDR3 coding DNA: TGTGCCAGCAGCACCGGGACAGGCTGGTTTAGATACACCTTC.

J is TRBJ1-1 and V is TRBV30; D is unclear. The V and J ends lost 5 bases and 0 bases respectively, with 7 bases between them. This CDR3 spans 12 amino acids. Germline values: CDR1 GTSNPN, CDR2 SVGIG (reference sequence). CDR3: CAWAQVNTEAFF. CDR3 DNA sequence: TGTGCCTGGGCTCAGGTGAACACTGAAGCTTTCTTT.

The chain is built from TRBV3-1 (or the pseudogene TRBV3-2) and TRBJ2-5; D call uncertain. The CDR3 has 12 amino acids. Germline assignment: CDR1 LGHDT and CDR2 YNNKEL (reference sequence). The germline V and J ends were trimmed by 4 bases and 7 bases, with 10 bases remaining between them. The CDR3 region has the DNA TGTGCCAGCAGCCTCCGCGTGGGGACCCAGTACTTC. Translation: CASSLRVGTQYF.

The chain uses TRBV4-1 and TRBJ2-7; 10 bases fit TRBD2. The trim removed 1 base at V and 0 bases at J, leaving 3 bases unmatched. The CDR3 spans 16 residues. Germline lookup yields CDR1 MGHRA and CDR2 YSYEKL. CDR3 protein: CASSQVAGGNSYEQYF. The CDR3 nucleotides are TGCGCCAGCAGCCAAGTAGCGGGGGGCAACTCCTACGAGCAGTACTTC.

This clone appeared a single time. The chain is built from TRBV4-1 and TRBJ2-1; maybe TRBD1 (5 bases). V lost 1 base, J lost 5 bases, and 18 bases lay in between. The CDR3 length is 17 residues. The germline V gene encodes CDR1 MGHRA and CDR2 YSYEKL. The CDR3: CASSQAAQGWPNNEQFF. As DNA, the CDR3 is TGCGCCAGCAGCCAAGCAGCTCAGGGTTGGCCTAACAATGAGCAGTTCTTC.

The chain uses TRBV21-1 and TRBJ1-2. TRBV21-1 counts as a pseudogene. The length of the CDR3 is 16 residues. DNA of the CDR3: TGTGCCAGCAGCAAACTTGCTGAGGTCTCCTCCTATGGCTACACCTTC. Amino acids: CASSKLAEVSSYGYTF.

DNA for the CDR3: TGCGCCAGCAGCTTGGAACGTCTCCAAGAGACCCAGTACTTC. It codes for CASSLERLQETQYF. V usage is TRBV5-1 and J usage is TRBJ2-5; D remains unclear. This CDR3 spans 14 amino acids. CDR1 is SGHRS, CDR2 YFSETQ, per germline. Trimming shortened V by 0 bases and J by 1 base, and 7 bases separated the two germline ends.

The V call is TRBV7-8, the J call TRBJ1-5; possible D gene TRBD1, 5 bases. Trimming removed 3 bases from V and 8 bases from J, with 20 bases in between. The V gene's germline CDR1 is SGHVS and CDR2 FQNEAQ. The CDR3 totals 16 residues. The CDR3 coding sequence is TGTGCCAGCAGCTTTTTTCGTGGGGGTATTGTGGAGCCCCAGCATTTT. Protein: CASSFFRGGIVEPQHF.

The chain uses TRBV6-5 and TRBJ2-5, with D possibly being TRBD2 (7 bases). Per germline, CDR1 MNHEY and CDR2 SVGAGI. V was cut by 1 base and J by 5 bases, with 11 bases left in between. The CDR3 is 14 amino acids. CDR3 bases: TGTGCCAGCAGTTACTTCGGGGGGCTTGAGACCCAGTACTTC. It encodes CASSYFGGLETQYF.

This clone was picked up one time. V and J are TRBV19 and TRBJ2-3; no clear D. Germline V CDR1 and CDR2: LNHDA, SQIVND (reference sequence). CDR3 length: 14 amino acids. Trimming removed 5 bases from V and 2 bases from J, with 11 bases in between. CDR3 loop: CASSPGRITDTQYF. CDR3 DNA sequence: TGTGCCAGTAGTCCGGGCAGGATCACAGATACGCAGTATTTT.

This chain connects TRBV7-3 to TRBJ2-2; D call uncertain. Germline CDR1 reads SGHTA; CDR2 reads FQGTGA. Deletions cut 0 bases from V and 2 bases from J, with 7 bases between. The CDR3 is made up of 15 amino acids. CDR3 DNA sequence: TGTGCCAGCAGCTTAACGGCAGTAAACACCGGGGAGCTGTTTTTT. Its protein is CASSLTAVNTGELFF.

This chain connects TRBV7-8 to TRBJ2-2; a possible D gene is TRBD1 (5 bases). Germline CDR1 is SGHVS and CDR2 is FQNEAQ. CDR3 length: 16 amino acids. V was cut by 1 base and J by 6 bases, with 15 bases left in between. CDR3 sequence: CASSLESGLRSGELFF. The CDR3 DNA reads TGTGCCAGCAGCTTAGAATCAGGGTTACGTTCCGGGGAGCTGTTTTTT.

The chain uses TRBV6-5 and TRBJ2-3; no definite D call. V lost 2 bases to trimming and J lost 1 base, with 13 bases between them. Germline lookup yields CDR1 MNHEY and CDR2 SVGAGI. CDR3 length: 16 amino acids. The CDR3: CASSYGSIARTDTQYF. CDR3 DNA: TGTGCCAGCAGTTACGGATCAATAGCACGCACAGATACGCAGTATTTT.

The rearrangement uses TRBV2 and TRBJ1-1, with a possible D match to TRBD1 (5 bases). The CDR3 totals 15 residues. V lost 2 bases and J 3 bases, leaving 13 bases between the germline ends. Germline V gives CDR1 SNHLY, CDR2 FYNNEI. CDR3 DNA sequence: TGTGCCAGCAGTGAATCCCCCAGGGCGGACACTGAAGCTTTCTTT. Its translation is CASSESPRADTEAFF.

This clone was seen a single time. The genes are TRBV11-1 and TRBJ1-1; maybe TRBD1 (5 bases). Per the germline V gene, CDR1 is SGHAT and CDR2 is FQDESV (reference sequence). The CDR3 length is 14 residues. V shed 5 bases and J shed 1 base, with 11 bases lying between them. The CDR3, as DNA: TGTGCCAGCAGCCCGGGACGGTCGAACACTGAAGCTTTCTTT. It encodes CASSPGRSNTEAFF.

V and J are TRBV24-1 and TRBJ1-5, with no clear D. V shed 4 bases and J shed 3 bases, with 3 bases lying between them. The CDR3 consists of 12 residues. Germline-derived CDR1 and CDR2 are KGHDR and SFDVKD. CDR3 residues: CATSDPNQPQHF. The CDR3 coding sequence is TGTGCCACCAGTGACCCCAATCAGCCCCAGCATTTT.